This T cell receptor beta chain was sequenced during a study of PD-L1 blockade in urothelial cancer. Looking at the study overall: Blood was tested 3 weeks (second dose) and 6 weeks into treatment. A median blood sample held roughly 150,000 T cells and more than 80,000 unique TCRs.

Time point: peripheral blood 6 weeks after treatment start. Sample numbers ranged from 1 to 8 per patient, encompassing pretreatment and on-treatment collections. Points on this clone: Antigen: not known.

Study-wide results and caveats: Better survival was predicted when blood TCR clonality before treatment fell below the median.

J lost 2 bases, V lost 7 bases, and 9 bases had no gene match. CDR3 length: 15 amino acids. Germline V lookup: CDR1 MNHNY, CDR2 SVGAGI (reference sequence). Assay used: immunoSEQ multiplex PCR; TCRdb lists only in-frame clones, some missing. Of some 110,000 clones in the sample, roughly 90% were seen once. The TCR originated in a man in his fifties or sixties with urothelial cancer. J is TRBJ2-3 and V is TRBV6-6; 7 bases map to TRBD1. Sample: PBMCs, taken around atezolizumab (anti-PD-L1) treatment. CDR3 region: CASKGAGGFTDTQYF. Here the CDR3 DNA reads TGTGCCAGCAAAGGGGCAGGGGGATTCACAGATACGCAGTATTTT.